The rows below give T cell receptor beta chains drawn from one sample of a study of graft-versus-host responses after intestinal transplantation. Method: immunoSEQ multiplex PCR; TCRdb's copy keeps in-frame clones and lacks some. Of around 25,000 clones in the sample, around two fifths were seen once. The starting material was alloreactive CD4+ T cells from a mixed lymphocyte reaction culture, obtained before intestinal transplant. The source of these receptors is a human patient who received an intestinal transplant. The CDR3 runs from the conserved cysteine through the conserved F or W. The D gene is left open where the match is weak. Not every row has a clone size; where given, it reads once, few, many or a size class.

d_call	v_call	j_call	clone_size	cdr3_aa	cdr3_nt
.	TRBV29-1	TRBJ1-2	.	CSVEIREGGYGYTF	TGCAGCGTTGAAATCCGGGAGGGGGGGTATGGCTACACCTTC
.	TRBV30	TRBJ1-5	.	CAWSEAGLNQPQHF	TGTGCCTGGAGTGAGGCAGGGCTCAATCAGCCCCAGCATTTT
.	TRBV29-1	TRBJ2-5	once	CSVGGDGPYQETQYF	TGCAGCGTTGGGGGGGACGGTCCGTACCAAGAGACCCAGTACTTC
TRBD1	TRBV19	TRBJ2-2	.	CASRDRAGGELFF	TGTGCCAGTAGGGACAGGGCGGGCGGGGAGCTGTTTTTT
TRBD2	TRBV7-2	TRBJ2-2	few	CASSLEVAGANTGELFF	TGTGCCAGCAGCTTAGAGGTGGCGGGGGCGAACACCGGGGAGCTGTTTTTT
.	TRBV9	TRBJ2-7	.	CASSLRTDPYEQYF	TGTGCCAGCAGCCTCCGGACAGACCCCTACGAGCAGTACTTC
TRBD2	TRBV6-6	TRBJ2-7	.	CASRDPAGSTRWYF	TGTGCCAGCAGAGACCCAGCGGGATCAACCAGGTGGTACTTC
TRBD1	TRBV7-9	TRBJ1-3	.	CASSQDRDLIGNTIYF	TGTGCCAGCAGCCAAGACAGGGACCTAATCGGAAACACCATATATTTT
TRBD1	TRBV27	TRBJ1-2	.	CASSLETGLIPLYGYTF	TGTGCCAGCAGTTTAGAGACAGGGTTAATCCCCCTCTATGGCTACACCTTC
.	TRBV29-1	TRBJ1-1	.	CSVNRVAEAFF	TGCAGCGTCAACAGGGTTGCTGAAGCTTTCTTT
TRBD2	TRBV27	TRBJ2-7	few	CASSFSGGSYEQYF	TGTGCCAGCAGTTTTAGCGGGGGGTCCTACGAGCAGTACTTC
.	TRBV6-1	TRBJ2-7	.	CASSGGLPSIYEQYF	TGTGCCAGCAGTGGAGGGTTACCAAGTATATACGAGCAGTACTTC
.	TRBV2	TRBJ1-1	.	CASSVVAVNTEAFF	TGTGCCAGCAGTGTGGTAGCGGTGAACACTGAAGCTTTCTTT
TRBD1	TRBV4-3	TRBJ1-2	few	CASSLGQTGRNSYGYTF	TGCGCCAGCAGCCTCGGCCAGACAGGGAGAAATTCATATGGCTACACCTTC
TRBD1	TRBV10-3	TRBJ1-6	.	CAITAGGYNSPLHF	TGTGCCATCACGGCAGGGGGGTATAATTCACCCCTCCACTTT
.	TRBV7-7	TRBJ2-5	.	CASSLGQANGETQYF	TGTGCCAGCAGCTTAGGGCAGGCAAATGGGGAGACCCAGTACTTC
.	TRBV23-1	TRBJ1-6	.	CASSQSRPAALHF	TGCGCCAGCAGTCAATCAAGGCCAGCGGCCCTCCACTTT
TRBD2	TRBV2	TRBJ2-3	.	CASSLRLAGVDTQYF	TGTGCCAGCAGTCTGAGACTAGCGGGGGTAGATACGCAGTATTTT
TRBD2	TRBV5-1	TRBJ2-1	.	CASSPRSGRPYNEQFF	TGCGCCAGCAGCCCCCGCAGCGGGAGACCCTACAATGAGCAGTTCTTC
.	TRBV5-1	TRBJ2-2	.	CASSYVRQNTGELFF	TGCGCCAGCAGCTACGTTAGACAGAACACCGGGGAGCTGTTTTTT
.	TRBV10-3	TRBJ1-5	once	CATSGGQGHVQPQHF	TGTGCCACATCCGGGGGGCAGGGACATGTTCAGCCCCAGCATTTT
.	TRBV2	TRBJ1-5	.	CASNLLGGSGPQHF	TGTGCCAGCAACCTTTTAGGAGGGTCAGGGCCCCAGCATTTT
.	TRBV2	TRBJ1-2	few	CASKKGLDYGYTF	TGTGCCAGCAAGAAGGGACTCGACTATGGCTACACCTTC
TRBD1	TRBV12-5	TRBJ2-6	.	CASGLVFLGQTSGANVLTF	TGTGCTAGTGGTTTGGTATTTTTGGGACAGACCTCTGGGGCCAACGTCCTGACTTTC
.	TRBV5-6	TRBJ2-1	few	CASSLVAPVAEQFF	TGTGCCAGCAGCTTGGTCGCTCCGGTAGCTGAGCAGTTCTTC
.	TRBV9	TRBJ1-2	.	CASSSRGWFGGGYTF	TGTGCCAGCAGCTCCCGAGGTTGGTTCGGAGGGGGCTACACCTTC
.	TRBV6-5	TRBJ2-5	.	CASSQSSNLETQYF	TGTGCCAGCAGCCAAAGCTCGAACTTAGAGACCCAGTACTTC
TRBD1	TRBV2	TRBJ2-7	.	CASSRQGPYEQYF	TGTGCCAGCTCAAGACAGGGGCCCTACGAGCAGTACTTC
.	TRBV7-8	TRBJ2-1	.	CASSFPRTARNEQFF	TGTGCCAGCAGCTTCCCTCGGACAGCCAGGAATGAGCAGTTCTTC
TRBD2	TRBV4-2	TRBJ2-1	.	CASSQVTGLARNEQFF	TGTGCCAGCAGCCAAGTAACGGGACTAGCGCGCAATGAGCAGTTCTTC
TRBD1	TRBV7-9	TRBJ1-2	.	CASSSGQGWGYTF	TGTGCCAGCAGCTCGGGACAGGGATGGGGCTACACCTTC
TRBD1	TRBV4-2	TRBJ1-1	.	CASSLRTGGRSTEAFF	TGTGCCAGCAGCTTACGGACAGGGGGTCGGAGCACTGAAGCTTTCTTT
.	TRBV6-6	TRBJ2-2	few	CASRAGVANTGELFF	TGTGCCAGCAGGGCAGGGGTTGCGAACACCGGGGAGCTGTTTTTT
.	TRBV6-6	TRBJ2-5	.	CASSWGFQETQYF	TGTGCCAGCAGTTGGGGCTTCCAAGAGACCCAGTACTTC
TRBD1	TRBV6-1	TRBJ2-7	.	CASTLGGPYEQYF	TGTGCCAGCACCCTAGGGGGCCCCTACGAGCAGTACTTC
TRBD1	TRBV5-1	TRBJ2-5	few	CASSLGRGRMETQYF	TGCGCCAGCAGCCTGGGAAGGGGGCGCATGGAGACCCAGTACTTC
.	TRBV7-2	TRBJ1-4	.	CASSLRRKGGYEKLFF	TGTGCCAGCAGCCTACGGAGGAAGGGGGGGTATGAAAAACTGTTTTTT
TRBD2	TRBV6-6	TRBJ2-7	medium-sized	CASSYQTSFSYEQYF	TGTGCCAGCAGTTACCAGACTAGCTTTAGCTACGAGCAGTACTTC
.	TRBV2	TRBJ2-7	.	CASTNREGAYEQYF	TGTGCCAGCACAAACCGAGAGGGGGCCTACGAGCAGTACTTC
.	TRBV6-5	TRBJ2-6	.	CASSSSRATGANVLTF	TGTGCCAGCAGTTCCTCTCGCGCGACTGGGGCCAACGTCCTGACTTTC
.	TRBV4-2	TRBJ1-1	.	CASSQDRGTGLTEAFF	TGTGCCAGCAGCCAAGACCGTGGTACAGGGCTCACTGAAGCTTTCTTT
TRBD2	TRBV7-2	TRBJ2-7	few	CASSFIAGGNEQYF	TGTGCCAGCAGCTTCATAGCGGGGGGGAACGAGCAGTACTTC
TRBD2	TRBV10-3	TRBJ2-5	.	CAISDLAGGKETQYF	TGTGCCATCAGTGACCTAGCGGGGGGCAAAGAGACCCAGTACTTC
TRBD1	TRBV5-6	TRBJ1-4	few	CASSVGQWGTNEKLFF	TGTGCCAGCAGCGTGGGACAGTGGGGTACTAATGAAAAACTGTTTTTT
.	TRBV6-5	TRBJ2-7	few	CASSSGTFSYEQYF	TGTGCCAGCAGTTCTGGGACATTCTCCTACGAGCAGTACTTC
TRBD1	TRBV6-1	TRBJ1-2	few	CASMTGTDYGYTF	TGTGCCAGCATGACCGGGACAGACTATGGCTACACCTTC
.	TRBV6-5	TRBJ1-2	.	CASSLGPQGSGYTF	TGTGCCAGCAGCTTGGGACCCCAGGGGAGCGGCTACACCTTC
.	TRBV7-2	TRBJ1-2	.	CASSFFPSVYGYTF	TGTGCCAGCAGCTTTTTTCCGTCGGTCTATGGCTACACCTTC
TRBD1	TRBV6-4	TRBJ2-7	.	CASIRQGTYEQYF	TGTGCCAGCATTAGACAGGGGACCTACGAGCAGTACTTC
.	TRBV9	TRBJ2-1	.	CASSVDPSSFYNEQFF	TGTGCCAGCAGCGTAGATCCTAGCTCCTTCTACAATGAGCAGTTCTTC
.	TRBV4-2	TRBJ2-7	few	CASSQGFAGHEQYF	TGTGCCAGCAGCCAAGGCTTTGCGGGCCACGAGCAGTACTTC